This T cell receptor beta chain was identified during a study of T-cell reconstitution after alpha-beta-depleted transplantation in children. Unique molecular identifiers were incorporated during preparation of the TCRbeta library. TCRdb fed the PCR reads into MiXCR, producing one record per CDR3 protein. This table has a few hundred thousand distinct CDR3 sequences, just over 20% appearing once. CDR3 length: 16 residues. Germline CDR1 and CDR2: DFQATT and SNEGSKA (reference sequence). Losses at the gene ends were 6 bases for V and 6 bases for J; bases not matched to a gene: 16. V and J are TRBV20-1 and TRBJ2-1; TRBD1 matches at 8 bases. This receptor was obtained from a human donor who donated a stem cell graft to a child with acute myeloid leukemia. The sequencing used PBMCs from the stem cell graft donor, collected from the stem cell graft. The CDR3 reads CSAVQMGTGSRNEQFF. The CDR3 DNA sequence: TGCAGTGCGGTACAGATGGGGACAGGCAGTCGCAATGAGCAGTTCTTC.